This T cell receptor beta chain is from a study of T cell responses to AZD1222 COVID-19 vaccine (dated by TCRdb to about 2021). Study-level background: AZD1222 recipients with second doses at about 4 weeks or about 12 weeks were pooled, because spike-specific TCR depth and breadth did not differ between schedules. TCR sequencing covered approximately 230 trial participants: 200 to 220 given two doses of AZD1222 and approximately 25 given two doses of MenACWY control vaccine. Trial participants were enrolled into age subgroups of 18-55, 56-69 and 70-plus years, which contained approximately 150, 28 and 58 TCR-sequenced participants, respectively.

The CDR3 regions of human TCRbeta chains were analyzed by immunosequencing. Per the authors' processing: Repertoire TCRs were checked for matches against a reference library of SARS-CoV-2-specific TCRs that had been generated using the MIRA antigen-specificity platform. Breadth was defined as the fraction of unique TCRs that were SARS-CoV-2-associated. Depth was defined as the fraction of total T cells that were SARS-CoV-2-associated. Each spike-specific TCR was assigned to its reactive spike region and to a CD4 or CD8 class using the MIRA data. Log10-transformed breadth and depth values were compared by one-way ANOVA with Sidak's multiple comparisons tests. Sourced from immuneACCESS, this table was stored by TCRdb with only in-frame sequences that have V and J called. A share of the clones is absent; for the studies checked, an unresolved V gene accounts for under half, and the remainder has no known explanation. Clonal size and the V and J genes are those of that table, whereas D and trimming came from the DNA. Within this sample are 90,000 to 120,000 clones, with approximately 86% of them counted one time only. Around 4.3% of the sample belongs to the ten largest clones.

The investigation overall reported the following: Conclusions about previously exposed vaccinees are limited because only 6 or 7 AZD1222 recipients were SARS-CoV-2 seropositive at baseline. Participants were mostly white British and included more females than males, and it was suggested by the authors that clonal diversity may have been underestimated. Because no samples from the day 14 peak response were available, repertoires could be characterized only after the peak T cell response. After two AZD1222 doses, spike-specific TCR breadth and depth were significantly higher than at day 0 and than in MenACWY recipients. Reportedly, close to half of the unique spike-specific TCRs recognized epitopes lying outside the regions that are mutated in the B.1.351 and B.1.1.7 variants. In the small 56-69-year group, the increase in depth fell short of significance, most likely because of low power. The whole spike protein was spanned by vaccine-associated CD4 TCRs, and dominant responses were seen in regions 160-218 and 743-854.

The CDR3 has 14 amino acids, counting the end cysteine and phenylalanine. Left in the record is the CDR3 DNA by itself, 42 bases read in frame from the first base. From V the trimming removes 3 bases and from J it removes 7 bases, while the gene matches leave 12 bases of the junction unaccounted for. CDR1 GTSNPN and CDR2 SVGIG are derived from the germline V gene (reference sequence). The sample's time point, from its label and the paper: baseline before first vaccination. The vaccinee samples were drawn from two UK trials, COV001 and COV002, one of which was a single-blind randomized controlled phase 2/3 trial testing AZD1222 (ChAdOx1 nCoV-19) in healthy adults. For TCRbeta chain sequencing, PBMC samples from trial participants were taken at day 0 and at day 28 after the second dose. As regards this clone: This receptor's antigen is unknown. The sample holds no much larger clone one base away, and base qualities are not on file.

The clonotype originates from an adult in good health. Sequences were derived from peripheral blood, sampled on day 0 of AZD1222 vaccination. The rearrangement combines TRBV30 with TRBJ2-7, and 7 bases in between align with TRBD1. The DNA sequence is given as TGTGCCTGGAGCGCCGTCGGACAGGCTAAAGAGCAGTACTTC. Translated, it reads CAWSAVGQAKEQYF.